One and the same sample provided the 14 T cell receptor beta chains below, sequenced in a study of shared clonotypes between healthy human individuals. Sequencing used immunoSEQ multiplex PCR; TCRdb keeps in-frame clones, though not all of them. Here the sample spans fewer than 650,000 clones, around 78% being singletons. The sequenced sample consisted of PBMCs. These TCRs come from a woman between 35 and 50 years old in good health. Some clones in this sample may be carry-over from other donors' samples.

J is TRBJ1-1 and V is TRBV7-9; 7 nucleotides align to TRBD1. This CDR3 is 14 amino acids long. The V segment lost 5 bases and the J segment 3 bases; nucleotides outside the gene matches: 6. Germline V gene sequence: CDR1 SEHNR, CDR2 FQNEAQ (reference sequence). The CDR3 bases are TGTGCCAGCAGCGCTAACACAGGGGACACTGAAGCTTTCTTT. It yields the protein CASSANTGDTEAFF.

This clone has only a few counts. V gene TRBV28 combines with J gene TRBJ1-2; D is perhaps TRBD1 (6 bases). V was clipped by 5 bases and J by 2 bases, with 6 bases between them. Germline lookup yields CDR1 MDHEN and CDR2 SYDVKM. The CDR3 runs to 12 residues. CDR3 region: CASSTGNYGYTF. DNA of the CDR3: TGTGCCAGCAGTACAGGGAACTATGGCTACACCTTC.

The V and J genes are TRBV29-1 and TRBJ2-3; 10 bases fit TRBD1. CDR1 and CDR2 from the germline V gene are SQVTM and ANQGSEA. The CDR3 has 15 residues. Losses at the gene ends were 4 bases for V and 5 bases for J; bases not matched to a gene: 9. DNA of the CDR3: TGCAGCGTTGTGTTAGGGACAGGGGCCAGAGATACGCAGTATTTT. Its protein is CSVVLGTGARDTQYF.

The chain couples TRBV28 to TRBJ2-7, with D hard to call. This CDR3 contains 15 residues. Germline CDR1 and CDR2: MDHEN and SYDVKM. Trimming took 6 bases from V and 2 from J, leaving 17 bases between them. This CDR3 reads CASSLGGVSAYEQYF. The CDR3 nucleotides read TGTGCCAGCAGCCTGGGCGGAGTTTCTGCCTACGAGCAGTACTTC.

The V call is TRBV2, the J call TRBJ2-1; 7 positions agree with TRBD1. From germline, CDR1 is SNHLY and CDR2 FYNNEI. After removal of 6 bases from V and 10 bases from J, the junction contained 12 bases not matched to a gene. The CDR3 runs to 14 residues. The CDR3 nucleotides are TGTGCCAGCAGCCCCCGGGACAGAGTACGGGAGCAGTTCTTC. Translating gives CASSPRDRVREQFF.

This chain connects TRBV19 to TRBJ1-3, with 8 bases fitting TRBD1. Per germline, CDR1 LNHDA and CDR2 SQIVND (reference sequence). This CDR3 comprises 14 residues. Trimming cost V 7 bases and J 4 bases; bases outside gene matches: 6. DNA of the CDR3: TGTGCCAGTATCCCGACAGGGGTAGGAAACACCATATATTTT. Its protein is CASIPTGVGNTIYF. Full variable domain (rest looked up from reference TRBV19 and TRBJ1-3): DGGITQSPKYLFRKEGQNVTLSCEQNLNHDAMYWYRQDPGQGLRLIYYSQIVNDFQKGDIAEGYSVSREKKESFPLTVTSAQKNPTAFYLCASIPTGVGNTIYFGEGSWLTVV.

The gene calls are TRBV30 and TRBJ1-1, with TRBD1 matching over 9 bases. This CDR3 comprises 13 residues. Germline loops: CDR1 GTSNPN, CDR2 SVGIG (reference sequence). Unmatched junction bases numbered 5, after V lost 4 bases and J lost 5 bases. The CDR3: CAWTRQGVTEAFF. The CDR3 nucleotides read TGTGCCTGGACCCGACAGGGGGTTACTGAAGCTTTCTTT.

This clone has just a few counts. The rearrangement uses TRBV29-1 and TRBJ1-1, with 7 bases matching TRBD1. Germline loops: CDR1 SQVTM, CDR2 ANQGSEA. This CDR3 spans 12 amino acids. Losses at the gene ends were 7 bases for V and 1 base for J; bases not matched to a gene: 3. The CDR3 bases are TGCAGCGAGGGGACAGCGAACACTGAAGCTTTCTTT. Translation gives CSEGTANTEAFF.

V is TRBV19 and J is TRBJ1-1; the match to TRBD1 covers 9 bases. CDR1 is LNHDA, CDR2 SQIVND, per germline (reference sequence). V trimming: 7 bases; J trimming: 1 base; junction bases outside the gene matches: 4. The CDR3 is made up of 14 amino acids. CDR3 DNA sequence: TGTGCCAGTAAACTGACAGGGGGGAACACTGAAGCTTTCTTT. The encoded protein is CASKLTGGNTEAFF.

The gene calls are TRBV5-4 and TRBJ2-7, with D hard to call. This CDR3 contains 13 residues. Deletions cut 4 bases from V and 5 bases from J, with 13 bases between. The germline gives CDR1 SGHNT, CDR2 YYREEE (reference sequence). This CDR3 is CASSLGPNDEQYF. The CDR3 DNA reads TGTGCCAGCAGCCTCGGACCCAACGACGAGCAGTACTTC.

The chain links TRBV13 to TRBJ2-2; 8 nucleotides match TRBD1. This CDR3 is 16 amino acids long. V shed 5 bases, J shed 0 bases, and the junction held 5 bases outside the gene matches. The germline V gene has CDR1 PRHDT and CDR2 FYEKMQ (reference sequence). In DNA, the CDR3 is TGTGCCAGCAGCCCACAACAGGGGGCGAACACCGGGGAGCTGTTTTTT. Amino acids: CASSPQQGANTGELFF.

A note on this clone: Other DNA variants within this sample encode the same CDR3. The chain carries TRBV5-1 and TRBJ2-3; 7 nucleotides match TRBD1. The CDR3 spans 14 residues. J gave up 6 bases and V 4 bases, and 8 bases lay outside the gene matches. Germline lookup yields CDR1 SGHRS and CDR2 YFSETQ. The CDR3 loop is CASSLQGSGDTQYF. The DNA of the CDR3 is TGCGCCAGCAGCCTACAGGGGAGCGGCGATACGCAGTATTTT.

The chain joins TRBV7-6 to TRBJ2-7; 8 bases line up with TRBD2. Losses at the gene ends were 7 bases for V and 6 bases for J; bases not matched to a gene: 11. Germline loops: CDR1 SGHVS, CDR2 FNYEAQ. The CDR3 has 14 amino acids. In nucleotides, the CDR3 is TGTGCCAGCACCTCTGGACTAGCCCTGGGCGAGCAGTACTTC. It encodes CASTSGLALGEQYF.

This clone turned up a few times. The chain links TRBV7-9 to TRBJ1-1; possible D gene TRBD1, 5 bases. The germline CDR1 and CDR2 sequences are SEHNR and FQNEAQ (reference sequence). The V end lost 3 bases, the J end lost 10 bases, and 12 bases lay between the germline ends. The CDR3 is 12 residues long. The CDR3 region is CASSFFKGPAFF. As DNA, the CDR3 is TGTGCCAGCAGCTTTTTCAAGGGACCAGCTTTCTTT.